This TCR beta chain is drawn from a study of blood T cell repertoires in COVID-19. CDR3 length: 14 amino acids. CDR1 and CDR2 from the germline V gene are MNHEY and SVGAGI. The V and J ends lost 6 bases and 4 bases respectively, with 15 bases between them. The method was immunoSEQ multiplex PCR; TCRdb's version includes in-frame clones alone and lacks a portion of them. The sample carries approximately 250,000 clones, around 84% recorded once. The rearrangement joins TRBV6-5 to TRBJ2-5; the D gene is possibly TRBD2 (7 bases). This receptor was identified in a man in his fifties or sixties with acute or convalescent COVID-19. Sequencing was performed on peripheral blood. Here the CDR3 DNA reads TGTGCCAGCAGATCCGCGGGGGCCGGAGAGACCCAGTACTTC. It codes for CASRSAGAGETQYF.